One sample yielded the 27 T cell receptor beta chains listed below, sequenced in a study of T cell repertoires in cytomegalovirus infection. One entry per CDR3 protein, called by TCRdb with MiXCR from the reads. The sample contains around 310,000 distinct CDR3 sequences, about a sixth of which appear only once. The sample was PBMCs. The receptors come from a human donor in good health (CMV status not recorded). Some clones in this sample may be carry-over from other donors' samples.

This clonotype appeared a few times. The chain couples TRBV14 to TRBJ2-7, with TRBD2 matching 7 bases. The V gene's germline CDR1 is SGHDN and CDR2 FVKESK. Trimming took 0 bases from V and 6 from J; bases not matched to a gene: 5. This CDR3 contains 14 residues. The CDR3 nucleotides read TGTGCCAGCAGCCAAGAATTCGGGAGGCGCGAGCAGTACTTC. It encodes CASSQEFGRREQYF.

The chain combines TRBV10-3 with TRBJ2-5; 7 nucleotides match TRBD1. The CDR3 consists of 14 residues. Germline CDR1 and CDR2: ENHRY and SYGVKD. V trimming: 11 bases; J trimming: 5 bases; junction bases outside the gene matches: 14. Here the CDR3 reads CAVRDSTVMETQYF. CDR3 nucleotides: TGTGCCGTCCGGGACAGCACAGTAATGGAGACCCAGTACTTC.

This clonotype was detected many times. The V gene is TRBV28, the J gene TRBJ2-5, with D possibly being TRBD2 (6 bases). The CDR3 is made up of 15 amino acids. Germline CDR1 reads MDHEN; CDR2 reads SYDVKM. Deletions cut 6 bases from V and 1 base from J, with 15 bases between. The CDR3 reads CASSPLRGSQETQYF. The CDR3, as DNA: TGTGCCAGCAGCCCCTTGCGGGGTTCCCAAGAGACCCAGTACTTC.

Details on this clonotype: A much bigger clone sits one base away, suggesting this may be a read error. The chain is built from TRBV7-2 and TRBJ1-2; D uncertain. Germline V gene sequence: CDR1 SGHTA, CDR2 FQGNSA. The V gene lost 1 base and the J gene lost 3 bases, with 12 bases spanning the gap. The CDR3 consists of 15 residues. The CDR3 loop reads CASSLGEGPHYGYTF. The CDR3 DNA is TGTGCCAGCAGCTTAGGGGAAGGGCCCCACTATGGCTACACCTTC.

In its sample, this clonotype was seen many times. The V and J genes are TRBV7-2 and TRBJ1-1; D not resolved. CDR3 length: 14 residues. V lost 5 bases to trimming and J lost 0 bases, with 10 bases between them. Germline-derived CDR1 and CDR2 are SGHTA and FQGNSA. The CDR3 DNA is TGTGCCAGCAGCACCGGGCCGATGAACACTGAAGCTTTCTTT. Translating gives CASSTGPMNTEAFF.

In this sample, this clonotype turned up once. The CDR3 nucleotides are TGCAGTGCTGTTACAGGGAACACTGAAGCTTTCTTT. Amino acids: CSAVTGNTEAFF. The chain uses TRBV20-1 and TRBJ1-1, with TRBD1 as a possible D gene (5 bases). Germline assignment: CDR1 DFQATT and CDR2 SNEGSKA (reference sequence). This CDR3 is built from 12 residues. Trimming left V 5 bases short and J 1 base short, with 8 bases between.

The rearrangement uses TRBV10-3 and TRBJ2-3; 10 nucleotides match TRBD1. The trim removed 4 bases at V and 0 bases at J, leaving 7 bases unmatched. This CDR3 is built from 17 residues. Germline-derived CDR1 and CDR2 are ENHRY and SYGVKD. CDR3 amino acids: CAISGQGASASTDTQYF. In nucleotides, the CDR3 is TGTGCCATCAGTGGACAGGGGGCGTCAGCAAGCACAGATACGCAGTATTTT.

This clonotype was recorded once. One base away lies a much larger clone, so this may be a sequencing read error. The chain combines TRBV12-3 or TRBV12-4 with TRBJ1-3; a weak D match, TRBD1 (5 bases). Trimming removed 1 base at V and 12 bases at J, with 19 bases between. The CDR3 length is 15 residues. This chain's CDR3 is CASSLGGHTARGIYF. The CDR3 nucleotides are TGTGCCAGCAGTTTAGGCGGACACACAGCGAGGGGCATATATTTT.

This rearrangement joins TRBV7-2 to TRBJ2-2; D is uncertain. V was trimmed by 1 base and J by 3 bases, leaving 9 bases between them. Germline V gives CDR1 SGHTA, CDR2 FQGNSA. The CDR3 has 15 residues. CDR3 protein: CASSLVGPDTGELFF. In DNA form, the CDR3 reads TGTGCCAGCAGCTTAGTCGGACCTGACACCGGGGAGCTGTTTTTT.

This clonotype was seen a few times. The chain carries TRBV20-1 and TRBJ2-5; 8 positions match TRBD1. Germline-derived CDR1 and CDR2 are DFQATT and SNEGSKA (reference sequence). This CDR3 region has 16 residues. Unmatched junction bases numbered 11, after V lost 1 base and J lost 4 bases. DNA of the CDR3: TGCAGTGCTAGAGCAACTCAACAGGGGGTGGGAGAGACCCAGTACTTC. Translating it yields CSARATQQGVGETQYF.

This clonotype has at least ten counts. CDR3 in amino acids: CASSLGDRGTIYF. The CDR3 region has the DNA TGTGCCAGCAGCTTAGGGGACAGGGGAACCATATATTTT. The rearrangement uses TRBV7-2 and TRBJ1-3, with 10 bases identical to TRBD1. From germline, CDR1 is SGHTA and CDR2 FQGNSA. CDR3 length: 13 amino acids. Trimming at V came to 1 base and at J to 10 bases, leaving 1 base not matched to a gene.

J is TRBJ1-4 and V is TRBV19; D is uncertain. Germline CDR1 LNHDA, CDR2 SQIVND (reference sequence). The CDR3 extends over 15 amino acids. V shed 8 bases and J shed 3 bases, with 16 bases lying between them. The CDR3 nucleotides are TGTGCCAGTGCCCCGCTGGGCGCATCTAATGAAAAACTGTTTTTT. Its protein product is CASAPLGASNEKLFF.

This clonotype was observed many times. V and J are TRBV4-3 and TRBJ2-1; perhaps TRBD2 as D (6 bases). Germline assignment: CDR1 LGHNA and CDR2 YSLEER. V was shortened by 4 bases and J by 6 bases, with 22 bases between the two germline ends. The CDR3 length is 17 residues. The CDR3 loop is CASSPIFGGAAPNEQFF. CDR3 sequence (DNA): TGCGCCAGCAGCCCCATCTTTGGCGGGGCGGCTCCCAATGAGCAGTTCTTC.

The rearrangement uses TRBV7-9 and TRBJ2-7; 7 nucleotides agree with TRBD1. V trimming: 5 bases; J trimming: 1 base; junction bases outside the gene matches: 11. Germline assignment: CDR1 SEHNR and CDR2 FQNEAQ (reference sequence). This CDR3 region has 16 residues. CDR3: CASSISRDRESYEQYF. DNA for the CDR3: TGTGCCAGCAGCATATCCCGGGACAGAGAGTCCTACGAGCAGTACTTC.

Many counts were recorded for this clonotype. The chain has TRBV7-2 and TRBJ1-1; no reliable D call. The CDR3 totals 13 residues. Trimming took off 7 bases at V and 1 base at J, with 10 bases between the two ends. The germline gives CDR1 SGHTA, CDR2 FQGNSA. CDR3 bases: TGTGCCAGCACTCAACACCCGAACACTGAAGCTTTCTTT. Translating it yields CASTQHPNTEAFF.

V gene TRBV6-2 or TRBV6-3 combines with J gene TRBJ1-2; possibly TRBD1 for D (5 bases). The length of the CDR3 is 16 residues. Per the germline V gene, CDR1 is MNHEY and CDR2 is SVGEGT. Trimming took off 5 bases at V and 4 bases at J, with 20 bases between the two ends. CDR3 residues: CASSPAGGGSGYGYTF. DNA of the CDR3: TGTGCCAGCAGTCCCGCGGGGGGAGGATCCGGCTATGGCTACACCTTC.

The V gene is TRBV20-1, the J gene TRBJ1-2; a possible D gene is TRBD1 (5 bases). The CDR3 totals 14 residues. Germline assignment: CDR1 DFQATT and CDR2 SNEGSKA (reference sequence). V dropped 4 bases and J dropped 2 bases, with 14 bases sitting between them. The CDR3 is CSAMGLQDNYGYTF. The CDR3 DNA reads as TGCAGTGCTATGGGCCTACAGGACAACTATGGCTACACCTTC.

On this clonotype: A junction boundary mismatches the germline segment, possibly from a read error. The chain has TRBV28 and TRBJ1-1; D gene uncertain. The CDR3 consists of 13 residues. The germline gives CDR1 MDHEN, CDR2 SYDVKM. In nucleotides, the CDR3 is TGTGCCGGCAGTCCCTCCTGGAACACTGAAGCTTTCTTT. It translates to CAGSPSWNTEAFF.

This clonotype was picked up many times. V is TRBV6-5 and J is TRBJ2-1; perhaps D is TRBD1 or TRBD2 (5 bases each). Germline V gives CDR1 MNHEY, CDR2 SVGAGI. This CDR3 has 13 amino acids. Trimming pared 5 bases from V and 4 bases from J, leaving 9 bases between. CDR3 coding DNA: TGTGCCAGCAGTACGGGACCATACAATGAGCAGTTCTTC. Translating gives CASSTGPYNEQFF.

The chain joins TRBV19 to TRBJ2-2; tentatively, D is TRBD1 (6 bases). In germline, CDR1 is LNHDA, CDR2 SQIVND (reference sequence). CDR3 length: 17 amino acids. V was clipped by 6 bases and J by 0 bases, with 17 bases between them. The CDR3 DNA follows: TGTGCCAGTAGCCCACTACAGGGCTCACCGAACACCGGGGAGCTGTTTTTT. As protein: CASSPLQGSPNTGELFF.

This clonotype turned up a few times. The chain has TRBV4-1 and TRBJ2-7; 13 bases align to TRBD2. The V and J ends lost 4 bases and 1 base, in that order; junction bases with no gene match: 16. The CDR3 has 20 residues. Germline CDR1 MGHRA, CDR2 YSYEKL. CDR3 nucleotides: TGCGCCAGCAGCCCAACTCCGGGACTAGCGGGGCCGTTATTGTCCTACGAGCAGTACTTC. This codes for CASSPTPGLAGPLLSYEQYF.

This clonotype was observed many times. This chain uses TRBV7-6 with TRBJ1-6; D unresolved. CDR1 is SGHVS and CDR2 is FNYEAQ in the germline V gene. V lost 5 bases, J lost 4 bases, and 15 bases lay in between. This CDR3 region has 16 residues. CDR3 protein: CASSLRSGIYNSPLHF. The CDR3 nucleotides are TGTGCCAGCAGCCTCCGGTCTGGGATTTATAATTCACCCCTCCACTTT.

The V call is TRBV6-1, the J call TRBJ1-2; D remains unclear. The germline CDR1 and CDR2 sequences are MNHNS and SASEGT. This CDR3 has 14 amino acids. V dropped 6 bases and J dropped 3 bases, with 14 bases sitting between them. This chain's CDR3 is CASSARHRDYGYTF. CDR3 nucleotides: TGTGCCAGCAGCGCGAGACACCGGGACTATGGCTACACCTTC.

This clonotype was counted between two and nine times. This chain connects TRBV19 to TRBJ2-7; D is perhaps TRBD2 (5 bases). There are 11 residues in the CDR3. V was cut by 6 bases and J by 4 bases, with 7 bases left in between. CDR1 and CDR2 (germline): LNHDA, SQIVND (reference sequence). The CDR3 loop is CASRRGYEQYF. CDR3 nucleotide sequence: TGTGCCAGTAGGAGAGGGTACGAGCAGTACTTC.

J is TRBJ2-7 and V is TRBV4-1, with D possibly TRBD2 on 6 matching bases. Trimming removed 2 bases at V and 2 bases at J, with 10 bases between. The CDR3 is made up of 14 amino acids. Per the germline V gene, CDR1 is MGHRA and CDR2 is YSYEKL. The CDR3 nucleotides read TGCGCCAGCAGCCAACCGGGGGAGACCTACGAGCAGTACTTC. It yields the protein CASSQPGETYEQYF.

The sample holds many counts of this clonotype. This CDR3 reads CASSFPTGPQHF. In DNA, the CDR3 is TGTGCCAGCAGCTTTCCCACCGGGCCCCAGCATTTT. This sequence joins TRBV7-9 and TRBJ1-5; D gene ambiguous. CDR1 SEHNR and CDR2 FQNEAQ come from the germline V gene (reference sequence). This CDR3 region has 12 residues. Deletions cut 3 bases from V and 9 bases from J, with 9 bases between.

This clonotype has a handful of counts. The chain couples TRBV3-1 to TRBJ2-1; 7 bases agree with TRBD1. The germline gives CDR1 LGHDT, CDR2 YNNKEL (reference sequence). The CDR3 is 15 residues long. Losses at the gene ends were 4 bases for V and 9 bases for J; bases not matched to a gene: 12. The CDR3 region is CASSRLTGIDREQFF. CDR3 DNA: TGTGCCAGCAGCCGTCTGACAGGGATCGATCGTGAGCAGTTCTTC.